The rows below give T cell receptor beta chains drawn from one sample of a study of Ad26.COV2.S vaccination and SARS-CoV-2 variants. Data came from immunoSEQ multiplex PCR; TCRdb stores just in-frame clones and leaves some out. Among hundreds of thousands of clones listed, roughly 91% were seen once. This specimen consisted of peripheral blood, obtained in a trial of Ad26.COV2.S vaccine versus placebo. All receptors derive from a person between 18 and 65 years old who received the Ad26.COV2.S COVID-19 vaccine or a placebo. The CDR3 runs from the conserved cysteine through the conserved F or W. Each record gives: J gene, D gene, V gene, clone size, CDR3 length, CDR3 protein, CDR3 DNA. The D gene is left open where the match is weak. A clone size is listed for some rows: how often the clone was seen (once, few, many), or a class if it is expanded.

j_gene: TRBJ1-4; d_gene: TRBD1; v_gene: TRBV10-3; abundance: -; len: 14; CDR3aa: CAIRRQGHGEKLFF; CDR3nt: TGTGCCATCAGAAGACAGGGTCATGGAGAAAAACTGTTTTTT
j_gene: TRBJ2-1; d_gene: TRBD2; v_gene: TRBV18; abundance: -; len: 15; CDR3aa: CASSPTSGSYDEQFF; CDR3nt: TGTGCCAGCTCACCAACTAGCGGGAGTTATGATGAGCAGTTCTTC
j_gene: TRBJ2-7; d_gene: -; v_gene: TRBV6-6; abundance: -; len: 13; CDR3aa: CASGSRATLEQYF; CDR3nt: TGTGCCAGCGGCTCCCGGGCCACTCTCGAGCAGTACTTC
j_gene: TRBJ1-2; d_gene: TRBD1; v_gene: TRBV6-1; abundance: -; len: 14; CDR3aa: CASRVRGGNYGYTF; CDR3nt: TGTGCCAGCAGGGTCAGGGGGGGGAACTATGGCTACACCTTC
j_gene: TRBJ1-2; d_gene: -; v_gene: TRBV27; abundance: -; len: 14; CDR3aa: CASRSDRTAYGYTF; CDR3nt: TGTGCCAGCAGATCTGACAGGACTGCTTATGGCTACACCTTC
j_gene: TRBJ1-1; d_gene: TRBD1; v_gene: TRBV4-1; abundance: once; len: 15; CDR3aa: CASSLKGQRNTEAFF; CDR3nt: TGCGCCAGCAGCTTGAAGGGACAGCGGAACACTGAAGCTTTCTTT
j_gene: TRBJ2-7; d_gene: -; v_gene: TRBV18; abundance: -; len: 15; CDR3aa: CASSPKKVAPYEQYF; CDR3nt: TGTGCCAGCTCACCAAAAAAGGTCGCCCCCTACGAGCAGTACTTC
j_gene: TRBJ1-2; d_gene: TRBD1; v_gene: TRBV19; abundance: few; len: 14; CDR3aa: CASSGDRAQGGYTF; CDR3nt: TGTGCCAGTAGTGGCGACAGGGCCCAGGGCGGCTACACCTTC
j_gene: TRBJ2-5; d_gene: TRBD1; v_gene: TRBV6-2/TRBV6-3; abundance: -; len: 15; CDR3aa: CASSKTGTGGETQYF; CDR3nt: TGTGCCAGCAGCAAAACCGGGACAGGAGGGGAGACCCAGTACTTC
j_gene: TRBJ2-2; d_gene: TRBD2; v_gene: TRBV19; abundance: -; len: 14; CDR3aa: CARDGRVHTGELFF; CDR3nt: TGTGCCAGAGATGGGAGGGTACACACCGGGGAGCTGTTTTTT
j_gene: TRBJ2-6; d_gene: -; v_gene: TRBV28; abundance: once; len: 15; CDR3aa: CASSTGASGANVLTF; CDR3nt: TGTGCCAGCTCCACGGGAGCTTCTGGGGCCAACGTCCTGACTTTC
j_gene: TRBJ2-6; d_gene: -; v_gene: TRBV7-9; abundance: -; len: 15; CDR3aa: CASSRLFSGANVLTF; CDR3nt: TGTGCCAGCAGTCGACTGTTCTCTGGGGCCAACGTCCTGACTTTC
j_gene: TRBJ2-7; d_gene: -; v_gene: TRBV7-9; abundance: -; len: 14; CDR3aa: CASSLGSPPYEQYF; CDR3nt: TGTGCCAGCAGCCTAGGTAGCCCCCCTTACGAGCAGTACTTC
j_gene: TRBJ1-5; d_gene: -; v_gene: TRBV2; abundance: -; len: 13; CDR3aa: CASSEDVNQPQHF; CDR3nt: TGTGCCAGCAGTGAAGACGTCAATCAGCCCCAGCATTTT
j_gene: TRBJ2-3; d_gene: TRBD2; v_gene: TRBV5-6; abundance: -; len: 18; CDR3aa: CASSLTGLAGGSTDTQYF; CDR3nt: TGTGCCAGCAGCTTGACGGGACTAGCGGGGGGCAGCACAGATACGCAGTATTTT
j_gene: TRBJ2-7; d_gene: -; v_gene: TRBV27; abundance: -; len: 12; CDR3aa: CASSSANYEQYF; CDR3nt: TGTGCCAGCAGTTCGGCGAACTACGAGCAGTACTTC
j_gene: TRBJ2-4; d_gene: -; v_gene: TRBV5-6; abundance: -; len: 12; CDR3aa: CASSLRTNIQYF; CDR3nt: TGTGCCAGCAGCTTGCGGACAAACATTCAGTACTTC
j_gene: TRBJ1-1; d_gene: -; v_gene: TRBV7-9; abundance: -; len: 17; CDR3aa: CASSLVSGSDSLTEAFF; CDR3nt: TGTGCCAGCAGCTTAGTCTCCGGTTCGGACAGCCTCACTGAAGCTTTCTTT
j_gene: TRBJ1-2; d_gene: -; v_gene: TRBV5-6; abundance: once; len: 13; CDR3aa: CASSSLTGNGYTF; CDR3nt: TGTGCCAGCAGCTCCCTAACTGGAAATGGCTACACCTTC
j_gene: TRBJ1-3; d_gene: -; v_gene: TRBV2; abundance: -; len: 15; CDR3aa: CASSENRGSGNTIYF; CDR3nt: TGTGCCAGCAGTGAAAACAGAGGCTCTGGAAACACCATATATTTT
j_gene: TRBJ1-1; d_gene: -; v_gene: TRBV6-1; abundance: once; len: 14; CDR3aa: CASSEAGGMTEAFF; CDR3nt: TGTGCCAGCAGTGAAGCGGGAGGGATGACTGAAGCTTTCTTT
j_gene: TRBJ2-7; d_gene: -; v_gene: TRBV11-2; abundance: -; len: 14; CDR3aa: CASSLAQAAYEQYF; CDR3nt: TGTGCCAGCAGCTTAGCTCAGGCCGCCTACGAGCAGTACTTC
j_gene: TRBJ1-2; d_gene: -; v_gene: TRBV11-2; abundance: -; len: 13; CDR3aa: CASSLGADYGYTF; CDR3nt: TGTGCCAGCAGCTTAGGGGCAGACTATGGCTACACCTTC
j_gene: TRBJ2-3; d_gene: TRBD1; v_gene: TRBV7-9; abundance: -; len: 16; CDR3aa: CASSPLEGGRSDTQYF; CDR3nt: TGTGCCAGCAGCCCTCTGGAAGGGGGCAGGTCAGATACGCAGTATTTT
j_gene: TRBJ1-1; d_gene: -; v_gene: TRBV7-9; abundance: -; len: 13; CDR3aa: CASSSPTALEAFF; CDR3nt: TGTGCCAGCAGCTCCCCGACAGCCCTTGAAGCTTTCTTT
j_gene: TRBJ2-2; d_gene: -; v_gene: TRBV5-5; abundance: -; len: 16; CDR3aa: CASSWQGRLNTGELFF; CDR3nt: TGTGCCAGCAGCTGGCAGGGAAGGTTGAACACCGGGGAGCTGTTTTTT
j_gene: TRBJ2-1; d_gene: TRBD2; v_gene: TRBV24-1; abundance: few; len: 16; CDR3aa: CATSESYGGASNEQFF; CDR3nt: TGTGCCACCAGTGAGTCCTACGGGGGGGCATCCAATGAGCAGTTCTTC
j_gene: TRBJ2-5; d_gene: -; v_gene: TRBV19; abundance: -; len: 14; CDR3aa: CASSVSPNQETQYF; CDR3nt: TGTGCCAGTAGTGTAAGTCCGAACCAAGAGACCCAGTACTTC
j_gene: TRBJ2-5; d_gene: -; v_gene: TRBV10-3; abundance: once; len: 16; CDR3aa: CAISEVGGRGEETQYF; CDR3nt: TGTGCCATCAGTGAAGTGGGGGGCAGGGGGGAAGAGACCCAGTACTTC
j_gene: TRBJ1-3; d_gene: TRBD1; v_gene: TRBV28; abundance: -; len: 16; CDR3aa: CASRGTGAYSGNTIYF; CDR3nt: TGTGCCAGCAGAGGGACAGGGGCTTACTCTGGAAACACCATATATTTT
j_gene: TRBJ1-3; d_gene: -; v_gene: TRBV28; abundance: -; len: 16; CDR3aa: CASSLWEAHSGNTIYF; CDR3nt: TGTGCCAGCAGTTTATGGGAGGCCCACTCTGGAAACACCATATATTTT
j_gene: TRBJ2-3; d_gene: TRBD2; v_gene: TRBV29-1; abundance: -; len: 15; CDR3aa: CSVLPGGLRTDTQYF; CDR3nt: TGCAGCGTGCTACCCGGGGGGTTACGCACAGATACGCAGTATTTT
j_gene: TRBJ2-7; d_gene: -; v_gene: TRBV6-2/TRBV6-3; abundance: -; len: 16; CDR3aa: CASSYSRQTNTYEQYF; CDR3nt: TGTGCCAGCAGTTACTCGCGTCAGACCAACACCTACGAGCAGTACTTC
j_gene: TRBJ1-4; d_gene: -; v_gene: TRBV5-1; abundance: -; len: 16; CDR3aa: CASSLQGSGRNEKLFF; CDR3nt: TGCGCCAGCAGCTTGCAAGGGTCAGGACGCAATGAAAAACTGTTTTTT
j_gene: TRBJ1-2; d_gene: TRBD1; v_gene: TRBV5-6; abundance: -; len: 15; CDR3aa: CASSSRDSDWYGYTF; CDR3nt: TGTGCCAGCAGCTCTAGGGACAGTGACTGGTATGGCTACACCTTC
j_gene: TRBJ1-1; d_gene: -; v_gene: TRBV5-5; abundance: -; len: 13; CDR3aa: CASNLVPNTEAFF; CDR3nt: TGTGCCAGCAACCTGGTACCGAACACTGAAGCTTTCTTT
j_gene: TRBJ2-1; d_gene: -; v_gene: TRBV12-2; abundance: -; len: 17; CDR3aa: CASRSGRDRVFNNEQFF; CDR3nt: TGTGCAAGTCGCTCCGGCCGGGACAGGGTATTCAACAATGAGCAGTTCTTC
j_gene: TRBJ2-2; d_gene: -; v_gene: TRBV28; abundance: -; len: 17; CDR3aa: CASSPRVPRGNTGELFF; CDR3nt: TGTGCCAGCAGCCCAAGGGTGCCTAGGGGGAACACCGGGGAGCTGTTTTTT
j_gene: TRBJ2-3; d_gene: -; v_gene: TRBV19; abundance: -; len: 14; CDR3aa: CASSIGARTDTQYF; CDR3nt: TGTGCCAGTAGTATCGGGGCTAGAACAGATACGCAGTATTTT
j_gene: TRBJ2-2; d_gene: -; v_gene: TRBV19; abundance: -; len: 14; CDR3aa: CASKRTAATGELFF; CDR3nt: TGTGCCAGTAAAAGGACAGCCGCCACCGGGGAGCTGTTTTTT
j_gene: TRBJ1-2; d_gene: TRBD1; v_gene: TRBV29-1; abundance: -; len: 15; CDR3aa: CSVEEERTGAAGYTF; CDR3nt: TGCAGCGTTGAAGAAGAACGGACAGGGGCCGCTGGCTACACCTTC
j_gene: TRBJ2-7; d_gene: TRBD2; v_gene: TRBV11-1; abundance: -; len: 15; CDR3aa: CASSHLAGGLLEEYF; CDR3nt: TGTGCCAGCAGCCATTTAGCGGGAGGTTTATTGGAGGAGTACTTC
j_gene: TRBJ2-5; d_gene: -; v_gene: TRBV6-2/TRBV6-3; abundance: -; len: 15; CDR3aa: CASSPADWRVETQYF; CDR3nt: TGTGCCAGCAGCCCAGCTGACTGGAGGGTAGAGACCCAGTACTTC
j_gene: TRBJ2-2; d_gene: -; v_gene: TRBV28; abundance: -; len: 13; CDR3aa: CASSLEAGGELFF; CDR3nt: TGTGCCAGCAGTCTAGAAGCGGGCGGGGAGCTGTTTTTT
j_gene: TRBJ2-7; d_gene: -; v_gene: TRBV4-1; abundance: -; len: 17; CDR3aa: CASSQEGGLARFYEQYF; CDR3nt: TGCGCCAGCAGCCAAGAAGGCGGTCTAGCGAGATTCTACGAGCAGTACTTC
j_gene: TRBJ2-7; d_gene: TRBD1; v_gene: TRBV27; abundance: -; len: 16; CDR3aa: CASSLPGQGGSYEQYF; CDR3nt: TGTGCCAGCAGTTTACCCGGACAGGGCGGCTCCTACGAGCAGTACTTC
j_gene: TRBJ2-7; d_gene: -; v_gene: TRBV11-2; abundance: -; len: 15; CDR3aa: CASSFGAARSYEQYF; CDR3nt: TGTGCCAGCAGCTTTGGCGCGGCGCGATCCTACGAGCAGTACTTC
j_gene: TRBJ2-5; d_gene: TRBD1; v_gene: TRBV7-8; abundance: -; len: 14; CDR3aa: CASSFPRGRETQYF; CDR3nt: TGTGCCAGCAGCTTCCCCAGGGGGCGAGAGACCCAGTACTTC
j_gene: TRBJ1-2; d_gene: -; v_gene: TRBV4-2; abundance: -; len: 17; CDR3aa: CASSQDYYTDSNYGYTF; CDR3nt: TGTGCCAGCAGCCAAGATTATTATACGGATTCTAACTATGGCTACACCTTC
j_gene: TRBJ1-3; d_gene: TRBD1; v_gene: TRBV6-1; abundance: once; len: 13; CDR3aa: CASSEGQRDTIYF; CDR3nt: TGTGCCAGCAGTGAGGGACAGAGGGACACCATATATTTT
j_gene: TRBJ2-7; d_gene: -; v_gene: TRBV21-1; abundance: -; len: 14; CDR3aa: CASRDKGPAYEQYF; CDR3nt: TGTGCCAGCAGGGACAAGGGTCCGGCCTACGAGCAGTACTTC
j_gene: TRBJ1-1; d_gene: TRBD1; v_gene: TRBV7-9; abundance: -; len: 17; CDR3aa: CASSLAGWTGRSTEAFF; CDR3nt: TGTGCCAGCAGCTTAGCTGGATGGACAGGGCGGAGTACTGAAGCTTTCTTT
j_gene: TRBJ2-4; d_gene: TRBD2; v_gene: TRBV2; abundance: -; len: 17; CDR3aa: CASSGAGGVLAKNIQYF; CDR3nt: TGTGCCAGCAGTGGGGCGGGAGGGGTCTTAGCCAAAAACATTCAGTACTTC